This passage covers 17 T cell receptor beta chains from one sample sequenced in a study of OX40 agonist ivuxolimab in advanced cancers. The data were produced by immunoSEQ multiplex PCR, yet TCRdb's version contains in-frame clones alone and is incomplete. The sample carries 70,000 to 85,000 clones, 88% recorded once. The starting material was CD4+ or CD8+ T cells sorted from blood, obtained in a trial of the OX40 agonist ivuxolimab. Receptor source: an adult with an advanced solid tumor such as melanoma, head and neck, liver or kidney cancer.

This clone was seen a handful of times. The chain has TRBV19 and TRBJ1-2; 9 bases agree with TRBD1. There are 16 residues in the CDR3. Germline lookup yields CDR1 LNHDA and CDR2 SQIVND (reference sequence). The V and J ends lost 5 bases and 4 bases, in that order; junction bases with no gene match: 11. For the CDR3, the DNA is TGTGCCAGTAGTGTATACCGGACAGGGGACCTCTATGGCTACACCTTC. Amino acids: CASSVYRTGDLYGYTF.

The chain joins TRBV5-1 to TRBJ2-3, with D maybe TRBD2 (7 bases). V lost 3 bases to trimming and J lost 5 bases, with 13 bases between them. Germline V lookup: CDR1 SGHRS, CDR2 YFSETQ. The CDR3 runs to 14 residues. CDR3 bases: TGCGCCAGCAGCTGGGGGGGGCCAGAAGATACGCAGTATTTT. Residues: CASSWGGPEDTQYF.

The chain employs TRBV7-9 and TRBJ1-2, with a weak D call TRBD1 (6 bases). From germline, CDR1 is SEHNR and CDR2 FQNEAQ (reference sequence). The CDR3 spans 16 residues. V was shortened by 4 bases and J by 2 bases, with 17 bases between the two germline ends. CDR3 protein: CASSSPKPRGNYGYTF. The CDR3 DNA follows: TGTGCCAGCAGCTCACCAAAGCCAAGGGGGAACTATGGCTACACCTTC.

The V gene is TRBV7-9, the J gene TRBJ2-1; unclear D gene. The germline V and J ends were trimmed by 1 base and 10 bases, with 8 bases remaining between them. The CDR3 has 12 amino acids. Germline V lookup: CDR1 SEHNR, CDR2 FQNEAQ (reference sequence). The CDR3 DNA reads TGTGCCAGCAGCTTAGACATCAGGGAGCAGTTCTTC. This translates into CASSLDIREQFF.

This chain links TRBV6-6 with TRBJ2-2; 7 bases match TRBD1. The CDR3 runs to 14 residues. The V gene end was trimmed by 8 bases and the J gene end by 3 bases; junction bases not matched to a gene: 6. The germline V gene has CDR1 MNHNY and CDR2 SVGAGI (reference sequence). In DNA form, the CDR3 reads TGTGCCAGCGGCCGGGACAGATACACCGGGGAGCTGTTTTTT. This codes for CASGRDRYTGELFF.

This chain connects TRBV11-3 to TRBJ1-1; no clear D. Trimming took 2 bases from V and 1 from J, leaving 8 bases between them. Germline CDR1 and CDR2: SGHNT and YENEEA. This CDR3 spans 14 amino acids. The CDR3 spells CASSLSTTNTEAFF. The CDR3 region has the DNA TGTGCCAGCAGCTTAAGTACAACGAACACTGAAGCTTTCTTT. Based on the CDR3 plus reference TRBV11-3 and TRBJ1-1, the full variable domain is EAGVVQSPRYKIIEKKQPVAFWCNPISGHNTLYWYLQNLGQGPELLIRYENEEAVDDSQLPKDRFSAERLKGVDSTLKIQPAELGDSAVYLCASSLSTTNTEAFFGQGTRLTVV.

V is TRBV7-9 and J is TRBJ1-1, with D unclear. This CDR3 has 13 amino acids. V dropped 2 bases and J dropped 1 base, with 5 bases sitting between them. CDR1 and CDR2 (germline): SEHNR, FQNEAQ (reference sequence). The CDR3: CASSLPPNTEAFF. The CDR3 DNA reads as TGTGCCAGCAGCTTACCCCCGAACACTGAAGCTTTCTTT.

The chain couples TRBV4-1 to TRBJ1-1; TRBD1 is a possible D gene (6 bases). Per germline, CDR1 MGHRA and CDR2 YSYEKL. Trimming took off 1 base at V and 6 bases at J, with 12 bases between the two ends. The CDR3 contains 14 residues. The CDR3 protein is CASSQGDRPPEAFF. CDR3 sequence (DNA): TGCGCCAGCAGCCAAGGTGACAGGCCCCCTGAAGCTTTCTTT.

The chain couples TRBV11-3 to TRBJ2-5; D uncertain. The V end was cut by 5 bases, the J end by 1 base, with 8 bases between. Germline loops: CDR1 SGHNT, CDR2 YENEEA. The CDR3 totals 13 residues. The CDR3 sequence is CASSPGPQETQYF. Written as DNA, the CDR3 is TGTGCCAGCAGCCCCGGACCCCAAGAGACCCAGTACTTC.

V usage is TRBV5-4 and J usage is TRBJ2-1, with 8 bases fitting TRBD2. The germline V gene encodes CDR1 SGHNT and CDR2 YYREEE (reference sequence). This CDR3 comprises 15 residues. V gave up 4 bases and J gave up 4 bases; unmatched junction bases: 7. The CDR3 reads CASSPGLAAYNEQFF. The CDR3 DNA sequence: TGTGCCAGCAGCCCAGGACTAGCAGCTTACAATGAGCAGTTCTTC. Using reference TRBV5-4 and TRBJ2-1 for the parts outside the CDR3, the full variable domain is ETGVTQSPTHLIKTRGQQVTLRCSSQSGHNTVSWYQQALGQGPQFIFQYYREEENGRGNFPPRFSGLQFPNYSSELNVNALELDDSALYLCASSPGLAAYNEQFFGPGTRLTVL.

The chain has TRBV11-3 and TRBJ2-7, with D maybe TRBD2 (5 bases). There are 14 residues in the CDR3. Trimming removed 5 bases from V and 0 bases from J, with 11 bases in between. Germline V gene sequence: CDR1 SGHNT, CDR2 YENEEA. DNA for the CDR3: TGTGCCAGCAGCCCCCGACTAAGCTCCTACGAGCAGTACTTC. This gives the protein CASSPRLSSYEQYF.

V is TRBV6-5 and J is TRBJ2-2, with 9 bases fitting TRBD2. There are 15 residues in the CDR3. Trimming removed 8 bases from V and 6 bases from J; junction bases left unmatched: 10. Germline CDR1 is MNHEY and CDR2 is SVGAGI. The CDR3 is CASRGGGTWPGELFF. The CDR3 DNA reads as TGTGCCAGCCGCGGGGGGGGAACGTGGCCCGGGGAGCTGTTTTTT.

V gene TRBV10-3 combines with J gene TRBJ1-5; TRBD1 might be the D (6 bases). The length of the CDR3 is 13 residues. The germline V and J ends were trimmed by 2 bases and 5 bases, with 7 bases remaining between them. Germline V gene lookup returns CDR1 ENHRY and CDR2 SYGVKD. The CDR3 nucleotides read TGTGCCATCAGTGAGAGGACAGATCAGCCCCAGCATTTT. This encodes CAISERTDQPQHF.

The rearrangement uses TRBV30 and TRBJ2-7; 7 nucleotides line up with TRBD1. Germline V gives CDR1 GTSNPN, CDR2 SVGIG (reference sequence). This CDR3 contains 12 residues. V gave up 7 bases and J gave up 5 bases; unmatched junction bases: 8. In DNA form, the CDR3 reads TGTGCCTTTACAGGGGATTTTAACGAGCAGTACTTC. It yields the protein CAFTGDFNEQYF.

The V call is TRBV27, the J call TRBJ2-2; 7 nucleotides line up with TRBD1. CDR1 and CDR2 from the germline V gene are MNHEY and SMNVEV (reference sequence). CDR3 length equals 15 residues. The trim removed 6 bases at V and 0 bases at J, leaving 4 bases unmatched. The CDR3 DNA is TGTGCCAGCAGGACCGGGACAGCGAACACCGGGGAGCTGTTTTTT. Translation: CASRTGTANTGELFF.

The gene calls are TRBV5-1 and TRBJ1-2, with 8 bases identical to TRBD1. The trim removed 0 bases at V and 4 bases at J, leaving 5 bases unmatched. Germline CDR1 and CDR2: SGHRS and YFSETQ. The CDR3 loop spans 15 amino acids. The DNA of the CDR3 is TGCGCCAGCAGCTTGGGACAGGGGACGGCCTATGGCTACACCTTC. Translation gives CASSLGQGTAYGYTF.

The chain joins TRBV2 to TRBJ2-3, with a possible D match to TRBD1 (5 bases). The germline V gene encodes CDR1 SNHLY and CDR2 FYNNEI. Trimming shortened V by 8 bases and J by 2 bases, and 11 bases separated the two germline ends. The CDR3 length is 13 residues. CDR3 amino acids: CASPGQATDTQYF. CDR3 sequence (DNA): TGTGCCAGCCCAGGGCAGGCCACAGATACGCAGTATTTT.